Described below is a single TCR beta chain sequence and its context. Many counts were recorded for this clonotype. Its antigen is currently not known. Base quality data are lacking; no much larger clone is found one base away. These data originate in a study of regulatory T cells in long-lasting Graves disease (dated by TCRdb to the early 2020s). The study in broad terms: In the newly diagnosed Graves' disease group, patients had been taking antithyroid drugs for less than 3 months. Persistent Graves' disease patients were compared with newly diagnosed Graves' disease patients by peripheral blood TCR sequencing and RNA sequencing. The study was conducted in China and was registered as a clinical trial. A total of about 35 samples underwent TCR sequencing: around 13 from persistent and some 20 from newly diagnosed Graves' disease patients.

Receptor amplification or capture employed multiplex PCR. The run used an Illumina HiSeq 4000. iRepertoire HTBI primers and Arm-PCR amplification of CDR3 regions were used to construct TCR beta libraries. Before sequencing, the PCR products went through gel purification. In the authors' own workflow: Gene usage analysis of CDR3 amino acid clonotypes used the 55 to 65 TRBV and some 13 TRBJ segments found across samples. COPE and FqMerger were used to merge the filtered high-quality paired reads into contigs. BLAST was used to align contigs to IMGT TRBV, TRBD and TRBJ reference genes, and CDR3 was defined according to IMGT. Highly expanded clones were defined as clonotypes with a frequency above 0.1%. Repertoire diversity was measured by Shannon entropy, and V-J evenness by the Gini coefficient. Public clonotypes were defined as clonotypes shared by more than one individual. TCRdb redid the processing of the public reads, applying fastp at Q25 and MiXCR, and retained in-frame beta chains. Entries are consolidated by CDR3 protein sequence, retaining the most common genes and DNA. The V and J calls were determined by TCRdb, not by the authors. Here the sample has some 220,000 distinct CDR3 sequences; roughly 18% occur a single time. The ten largest account for approximately 10% of the sample.

Results the study describes overall, beyond this receptor: Because the primary lesion, thyroid tissue, could not be accessed, the study looked at peripheral blood alone. The small sample size was acknowledged by the authors as a limitation that may reduce accuracy. Persistent Graves' disease patients showed lower TCR Shannon entropy and fewer highly expanded clones than newly diagnosed patients, suggesting clonal expansion. A larger number of public clonotypes was shared among persistent patients (fewer than 3,000) than among newly diagnosed patients (approximately 1,000). Sequencing and analysis were restricted to the TCR beta chain.

According to the study, the label for this sample's time point signals: newly diagnosed GD, antithyroid drugs for less than 3 months. For both TCR sequencing and RNA sequencing, RNA was extracted from PBMCs in TRIzol. The diagnosis of Graves' disease was made according to American Thyroid Association guidelines. Recruitment of patients was carried out at an endocrinology department in Xi'an, China. Each patient gave 9 to 10 milliliters of peripheral blood, collected in an EDTA anticoagulant tube. Ficoll Paque Plus density gradient separation was used to isolate PBMCs, and no further T cell sorting was performed. RNA quality was checked with an Agilent 2100 Bioanalyzer and agarose gel, and concentration with a NanoDrop 2000. These sequences were also reported in another study, on T cells in Graves' hyperthyroidism and ophthalmopathy. Drawing on the second study: Graves' hyperthyroidism was defined as stable when no progression to ophthalmopathy occurred over 18 months of follow-up. The hyperthyroidism patients were between 18 and 65 years old and newly diagnosed, with a disease duration of less than 2 months. Exclusion was applied to patients with uncontrolled infections, other autoimmune diseases, pregnancy or lactation. Diagnoses were established on the basis of clinical symptoms, serum thyroxine and TRAb, thyroid ultrasound, and orbital computed tomography. For the first round of RT-PCR on the TCR CDR3, the HTBI primer set was used together with the Qiagen OneStep RT-PCR kit. Most expanded thyroid clonotypes (frequency above 0.001) were also found in blood, which suggests that blood repertoires may mirror thyroid immune responses. Ophthalmopathy was separated from stable hyperthyroidism by a 13 V-J signature model, with approximately 89% sensitivity and roughly 81% specificity obtained in cross-validation and 80%/75% obtained in testing. In validation, progression to ophthalmopathy was predicted by the model with more than 65% sensitivity and 72% to 85% specificity, a median of about 6 months before onset. To identify TCR V-J signatures that set the groups apart, the researchers used a discovery cohort of about a hundred patients, made up of 43 with Graves' ophthalmopathy and about 55 with stable Graves' hyperthyroidism. Prospective prediction of ophthalmopathy was tested in an independent validation cohort consisting of 18 to 20 hyperthyroidism patients and approximately 16 patients who later progressed to ophthalmopathy. For training and testing, the 100 or so patients in the discovery cohort were randomly divided in a 7:3 ratio. In about 6 Graves' hyperthyroidism patients, the study also compared T-cell repertoires from thyroid tissue with T-cell repertoires from blood. Once sampling was done, hyperthyroidism patients were given methimazole at a starting dose of 30 mg daily, whereas ophthalmopathy patients were given high-dose intravenous methylprednisolone. Libraries were constructed in a second round of multiplex PCR, after which size selection and purification were performed. The libraries were sequenced on an Illumina HiSeq2000 using paired-end 100 bp reads. SOAPnuke was used to process the raw data, throwing out any read that contained adapters or uncalled bases, had a mean Phred below 15, or lacked an exact constant-primer or identifier match. COPE v1.2.5 was used to merge the high-quality paired reads, and each unique nucleotide sequence was defined as a clonotype. MiTCR v1.1 was used to align the clonotypes against IMGT TRBV, TRBD and TRBJ reference segments. The analysis included only V-J combinations with a frequency above 0.0001, which together covered 99.2% of the repertoires. The TCS score was defined as F50 (clonal expansion) divided by E x V (chaos), with BLOSUM62-based TCRdist calculated between CDR3 peptides within each V-J. Welch's t-statistics and random forest reduced just over 500 V-J features to 13, which were used in a naive Bayes classifier (R e1071). No statistical method was used to fix the sample size in advance, and group allocation was not hidden from the investigators. The paper describes TCR Vbeta CDR3 sequencing of 120 to 150 peripheral blood samples, made up of under 50 ophthalmopathy patients, around 73 hyperthyroidism patients and some 17 progressor patients.

This material consisted of peripheral blood mononuclear cells (PBMCs), taken at new diagnosis, from a patient treated with antithyroid drugs. The sequence was collected from a woman under 40 with Graves disease. Donor details come from another sample of the same person, matched by shared clones.

The DNA sequence is as follows: TGTGCCAGCAGGGACTCAGATACGCAGTATTTT. Translation gives CASRDSDTQYF. The chain couples TRBV7-9 to TRBJ2-3; a tentative D match to TRBD2 spans 5 bases. Trimming costs V 6 bases and J 4 bases, and their ends lie 5 bases apart. In the germline V gene (reference sequence), CDR1 corresponds to SEHNR and CDR2 to FQNEAQ. From its cysteine to its phenylalanine, the CDR3 spans 11 amino acids. Left in the record is the CDR3 DNA by itself, 33 bases read in frame from the first base.